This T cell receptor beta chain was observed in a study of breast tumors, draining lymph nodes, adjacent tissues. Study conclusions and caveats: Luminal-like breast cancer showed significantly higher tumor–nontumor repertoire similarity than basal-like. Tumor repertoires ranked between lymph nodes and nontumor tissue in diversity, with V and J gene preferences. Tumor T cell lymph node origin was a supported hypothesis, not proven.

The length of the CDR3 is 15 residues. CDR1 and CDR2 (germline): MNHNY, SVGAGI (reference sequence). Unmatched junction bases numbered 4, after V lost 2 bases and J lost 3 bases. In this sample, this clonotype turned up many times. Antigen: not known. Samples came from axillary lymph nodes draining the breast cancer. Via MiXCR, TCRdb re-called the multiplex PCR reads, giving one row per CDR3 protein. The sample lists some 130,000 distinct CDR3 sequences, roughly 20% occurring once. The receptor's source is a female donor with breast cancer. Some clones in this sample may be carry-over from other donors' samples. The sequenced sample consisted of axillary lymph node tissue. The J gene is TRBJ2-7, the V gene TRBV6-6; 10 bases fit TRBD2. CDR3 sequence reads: CASSYAASGSYEQYF. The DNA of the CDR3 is TGTGCCAGCAGTTACGCGGCTAGCGGGAGCTACGAGCAGTACTTC.